The clone carrying this T cell receptor (beta chain) was seen only a few times. V gave up 7 bases and J gave up 4 bases; unmatched junction bases: 6. This CDR3 region has 13 residues. The germline gives CDR1 SQVTM, CDR2 ANQGSEA. This entry belongs to a study of blood T cell repertoires in COVID-19. On the study more broadly: Samples taken during acute and convalescent COVID-19 were collected in the United States, Italy and Spain. Sources were T cells, B-cell-depleted T cells, or PBMCs; the material itself was cDNA or gDNA.

Authors' data handling: Using reference gene primer amplification, nucleated cell counts were estimated. The repertoire was sequenced with immunoSEQ multiplex PCR; TCRdb's copy has only in-frame clones and lacks some. That table supplies the V and J calls and clone size; D and trimming were determined from the DNA. The data hold some 160,000 clones, with over 80% observed a single time. The chain links TRBV29-1 to TRBJ1-4; 7 bases fit TRBD1. This sequence originates from a woman aged 40 to 55 who had recovered from COVID-19. The sample taken for sequencing was PBMCs or T cells enriched from blood (not recorded which). CDR3 loop: CSARDSGNEKLFF. DNA for the CDR3: TGCAGCGCCCGGGACAGCGGTAATGAAAAACTGTTTTTT.